This TCR beta chain is from a study of cytomegalovirus exposure and HLA in healthy donors (dated by TCRdb to 2016 to 2017). Some background on the complete study: According to an earlier analysis of 587 of the donors, about 179 million T cells yielded approximately 120 million unique TCR beta sequences and approximately 280 Gb of sequence data. Among the 398 genotyped donors, approximately 77% belonged to the genetic ancestry cluster associated with self-reported Caucasian donors. The number of typed donors differed by locus: about 620-630 for A, B, C, DRB1 and DQB1; 500 to 550 for DQA1; about 600 for DPA1; and some 450 for DPB1. Along with the roughly 670-subject first cohort, a separate validation cohort of over a hundred different subjects was used. All discovery cohort repertoires had been generated on a single sequencing platform. Donor age, sex, ethnicity and CMV serostatus were collected together with the repertoire data. To study patterns of TCR occurrence, a later analysis re-analyzed previously published TCR beta repertoires from 700 or so donors and added high-resolution HLA genotyping. The aim of the study was to test whether cataloging public T cell receptors could identify signatures of past pathogen exposure. High-throughput TCR immunosequencing, statistical association of individual TCRs with disease status, and machine learning were combined to predict cytomegalovirus infection status. Both class I and class II loci were covered by HLA typing, at four-digit resolution. An earlier analysis of nearly 600 of the donors applied high-throughput TCR beta sequencing to assess whether each TCR beta V gene segment acted as functional or pseudogenic. Because of strong linkage in the cohort, roughly five DR-DQ haplotypes were treated as single units for association and clustering. A later genetic analysis took genome-wide SNP genotypes for about 65% of the 666 donors and used that subset as a discovery cohort. Around 330 gigabases of sequencing data and around 85 million unique TCR sequences made up an early release that covered several hundred HLA-typed donors. The study used immunosequencing to profile the T cell repertoires of around 600 subjects and linked those repertoires to cytomegalovirus serostatus. Among about 390 genotyped donors of the cohort, an average of about 240,000 unique TCR beta nucleotide sequences were sequenced per donor, approximately 20% of them non-productive. The later analysis used no new phenotypic data to find candidate immune exposures, relying instead on TCR beta sequences and their occurrence across donors. Results the study describes overall, beyond this receptor: A further reported finding was that TCR beta sequences accurately predicted the HLA-A and HLA-B alleles for most subjects in the first cohort. HLA typing was unavailable for some donors at each locus, so association tests used only the typed subset. Strong co-occurrence of HLA alleles, especially DR and DQ, made assigning TCR associations to individual alleles difficult. The sequencing pipeline was judged likely to have produced a cluster of highly shared sequence variants as a technical artifact. Most TCR sequences were observed very rarely across donors, whereas some public TCRs were present in many individuals. In a later analysis, the rate of TCR association differed among HLA loci, with DRB1 alleles having the most associated TCRs and HLA-C alleles having the fewest. Because counts were too low, roughly 16 rarely observed V segments, including chromosome 9 orphons, were left out of the earlier analysis of a few hundred of the donors. The study listed 150 to 200 TCR beta chains as associated with cytomegalovirus. According to a later genetic analysis, donors in an Asian-associated ancestry cluster had fewer N-insertions in productive TCRs than the roughly 700-donor mean. A later genetic analysis associated a missense DCLRE1C variant with V-gene and J-gene trimming of TCR beta chains, and an independent cohort replicated the association. Because the 87-base-pair reads could not distinguish some IMGT-functional V segments, including TRBV6-2 and TRBV6-3, those segments were excluded. In a later analysis, several top co-occurrence clusters were reported to appear linked to parvovirus B19, influenza, CMV and Epstein-Barr virus. CMV serostatus was the only immune exposure information available for the cohort. In a later analysis, HLA-associated TCR beta chains showed more clonal expansion and lower generation probabilities than non-associated chains that were equally common. Cytomegalovirus status was reported to be diagnosed by the classifier with high specificity and sensitivity in both the original and validation cohorts. Specific HLA alleles were associated with over 15,000 TCR beta sequences at a false discovery rate of 0.05 in a later analysis. Most CMV-associated TCR beta chains appeared to be HLA-restricted in a later analysis, and the HLA associations seemed to be driven largely by CMV exposure. Linkage disequilibrium might explain the correlated functional status among segregating V segments, but an unknown experimental factor could not be excluded. It was suggested by the authors that the approach could potentially be generalized to other disease states and immunological phenotypes. Roughly uniform sequencing depth across donors was assumed in presence/absence analyses, although this assumption may not hold. Only TCR beta chains were sequenced in this cohort, and the absence of alpha or paired-chain data limited detectable features. In an earlier analysis of fewer than 700 of the donors, most TCR beta V segments appeared in productive rearrangements about 87% or about 30% of the time, broadly matching IMGT annotations. A few of the identified cytomegalovirus-associated TCR beta chains were confirmed in vitro to be specific for cytomegalovirus antigens.

In total, fewer than 750 healthy bone marrow donors made up the cohort. Cohort members were all nominally healthy when sampled, although unrecorded immune exposures were likely present. The donor was CMV seronegative and belonged to the group of 352 seronegative cohort members. A peripheral blood sample was provided by each donor, and peripheral blood mononuclear cells were used for TCR beta sequencing. The Qiagen DNeasy Blood Extraction Kit was used to extract genomic DNA from the blood cell samples. Relative to germline, V is missing 4 bases and J is missing 8 bases, with 5 bases of the junction outside any gene match. From a lookup of the germline V gene, CDR1 and CDR2 are SGDLS and YYNGEE. Taken from cysteine to phenylalanine, the CDR3 has 15 residues. Only the CDR3 region is kept as DNA, spanning 45 bases read in frame from base 1. Points on this clone: Its antigen has not been determined.

The method was the immunoSEQ multiplex PCR assay. The multiplex PCR relied on a mix of 60 forward primers for TCR Vbeta segments and 13 reverse primers for TCR Jbeta segments. A multiplex PCR assay on genomic DNA amplified the CDR3 region of rearranged TCR beta genes. Amplified TCR beta libraries were sequenced as 87-base-pair reads on the Illumina HiSeq System. The study's processing was this. A later analysis tallied about 77 million unique TCR beta chains across the 600 to 700 repertoires, and approximately 12 million of those chains were shared by two or more donors. Raw reads were error-corrected and collapsed into unique sequences by a nearest-neighbor algorithm in which closely related sequences were merged to remove PCR and sequencing errors. V, D and J gene segments were assigned by aligning CDR3 sequences to IMGT reference sequences. For a sequence to be retained, a match of at least six nucleotides was required to both a V gene segment and a J gene segment. Rearrangements were classified as productive when the CDR3 lacked stop codons and remained in frame with V and J, and all other rearrangements were classified as non-productive. CDR3 was defined by IMGT convention, running from the second conserved V-encoded cysteine to the conserved J-encoded phenylalanine. The earlier analysis of about 610 of the donors excluded any sequence lacking an unambiguous match to a single V gene segment. An earlier analysis of 587 of the donors classified V segments as functional when productive rearrangements were above 56.7% and as segregating when the standard deviation between donors was above 5%. A statistical classification framework was developed to diagnose cytomegalovirus status using the catalog of TCR beta chain sequences. V and J gene assignment, in a later analysis, came from comparing TCR nucleotide sequences with IMGT/GENE-DB human TR gene sequences. A later analysis assigned CDR3 sequences and most-parsimonious VDJ recombination scenarios with the TCRdist pipeline. In a later analysis, every TCR beta chain was defined by the combination of its CDR3 amino acid sequence and its V-gene family, and reads without a unique V-gene family were dropped. As a way to deal with suspected cross-contamination and a sequencing artifact, a later analysis dropped approximately 570 nucleotide sequences that were highly shared and had low generation probability. In a later analysis, a clonal expansion index was calculated for each public chain from normalized within-repertoire ranks of inferred template counts. In a later analysis, generation probabilities were computed using a VDJ recombination model fitted to out-of-frame rearrangements, and the results were checked against IGoR. Hypergeometric tests were used in a later analysis to score TCR-TCR, TCR-HLA and TCR-CMV co-occurrence, with a repertoire-size bias correction applied to the TCR pairs. False discovery rates were estimated in a later analysis by permuting HLA or CMV assignments 20 times. In a later analysis, co-occurring TCRs were grouped with DBSCAN, and TCRdist sequence similarity was added when clustering was performed within HLA-allele-positive subsets. Repertoires with fewer than 30,000 or more than 120,000 public chains, plus five repertoires with anomalous nucleotide sharing, were excluded from co-occurrence clustering. This immuneACCESS table, as held by TCRdb, lists in-frame sequences with V and J called but not all clones. Of the missing ones, under half trace to an unresolved V gene in checked studies; the others have no known cause. V and J calls and clone size are given by that table; D and trimming were obtained from the DNA. This sample's records show 50,000 to 60,000 clones. The top ten hold almost 4% of the sample.

The chain is assembled from TRBV9 and TRBJ2-1, with 14 bases in between that match TRBD2. This TCR was recovered from a male donor in good health and CMV-seronegative. Sequencing used PBMCs. The CDR3 has the sequence CASSQTSGGVYEQFF. The bases read TGTGCCAGCAGCCAGACTAGCGGGGGGGTTTATGAGCAGTTCTTC.